This T cell receptor beta chain was observed in a study of tumor-infiltrating lymphocytes in localized non-small cell lung cancer (dated by TCRdb to about 2021). Background on the whole study: Several histologies were represented in the cohort, which also included both smokers and never-smokers as well as patients whose samples were collected after neoadjuvant chemotherapy. Each patient provided resected tumor tissue plus uninvolved lung tissue from the same patient, with the uninvolved lung tissue described as non-adjacent to the tumor. TCR sequencing was one of several integrated assays, alongside flow cytometry, multiplex immunofluorescence, RNA-seq, exome sequencing and proteomics, applied to the same patients. The overall ICON cohort was composed of 150 or so surgical patients with localized non-small cell lung cancer whose tumors were resected. The paired tumor versus uninvolved lung comparison of immunoSEQ T-cell fraction included under 60 patients. Broader findings and caveats from the paper: The TCR-derived T-cell fraction showed no difference between the flow cytometry-defined immunotypes IM1 (good prognosis) and IM2 (poor prognosis). Assay coverage differed among patients according to how much tissue was available, so only a subset of the cohort had TCR sequencing. Recurrence-free survival showed no association with tumor T-cell fraction from TCR sequencing (p = 0.61). Because different assays used different pieces of the same tissue, technical variation could not be distinguished from intratumor heterogeneity. TCRbeta sequencing supported higher T cell infiltration in tumors than in uninvolved lung tissue, consistent with immunofluorescence CD3 counts.

Comments on this clone: What this receptor recognizes is not known. Base qualities were left out, and no much larger clone turns up one base away.

Enrollment in ICON was initiated in 2016, and the last patient was enrolled in 2018. Fresh tumor and matched uninvolved tissue for in-depth immune analyses, including TCR sequencing, were collected from a subcohort of about 77 patients. TCR sequencing was performed on DNA isolated from bulk tissue, without cell sorting. The immunoSEQ assay used for TCR sequencing gave the T-cell fraction in both tumor and uninvolved lung tissue. The source study handled its data this way. For survival analysis, patients were split into high (upper tertile) and low (lower two tertiles) T-cell fraction groups and compared by log-rank test. A signed-rank test was used to check for differences in T-cell fraction between paired tumor and uninvolved lung. TCRdb took this table from immuneACCESS and kept in-frame rearrangements with V and J called. Such tables lack part of the clones; where checked against another copy, unresolved V genes explain under half of the gap, and the rest is unexplained. V, J and clone size are taken as reported in that table, and D and trimming were inferred from the DNA itself. Recorded for this sample are approximately 11,000 clones; 63% of them occurred a single time. The ten largest make up less than 9.5% of the sample.

For CDR1 and CDR2, the germline V gene lists SGHTA and FQGNSA. The V and J ends are trimmed by 0 bases and 0 bases, leaving 5 bases between them. The CDR3 runs 14 amino acids, cysteine and phenylalanine included. Only the CDR3 region is kept as DNA, spanning 42 bases read in frame from base 1. The receptor comes from a human donor with non-small cell lung cancer. The sample comprised lung tumor tissue. The chain couples TRBV7-2 to TRBJ1-2, with the D gene call left open. Here the CDR3 is given as CASSLAGPNYGYTF. The nucleotides read TGTGCCAGCAGCTTAGCAGGACCTAACTATGGCTACACCTTC.